This TCR beta chain was recovered during a study of T cells in Graves' hyperthyroidism and ophthalmopathy. The germline V gene has CDR1 SGHVS and CDR2 FQNEAQ. The CDR3 consists of 13 residues. Between the trimmed V and J ends, which lost 1 base and 5 bases, there was a span of 6 bases. TCR beta CDR3 regions were amplified from RNA transcripts. The TCR CDR3 was amplified in a first-round RT-PCR using the HTBI primer set. TCRdb used MiXCR to reprocess the multiplex PCR reads, holding one entry per CDR3 protein. The repertoire holds more than 300,000 distinct CDR3 sequences, with roughly 18% as singletons. This clonotype was seen at least ten times.

The V and J genes are TRBV7-8 and TRBJ1-5; possible D gene TRBD1, 6 bases. The sequenced sample consisted of blood. This sequence originates from a man between 18 and 35 years old with Graves' ophthalmopathy. The CDR3 sequence is CASSLDRDQPQHF. The CDR3 DNA reads TGTGCCAGCAGCTTAGACAGGGATCAGCCCCAGCATTTT.